This record covers a single T cell receptor (beta chain). The data stem from a study of tumor T cells in aggressive B-cell lymphoma. CDR3 length: 12 amino acids. V was cut by 3 bases and J by 5 bases, with 10 bases left in between. Per the germline V gene, CDR1 is SQVTM and CDR2 is ANQGSEA. Clones were sequenced by immunoSEQ multiplex PCR, and TCRdb holds only the in-frame ones, with some missing. The table shows about 2,400 clones, with 65% to 90% occurring only once. This chain joins TRBV29-1 and TRBJ2-5; maybe TRBD1 (5 bases). The TCR was taken from an adult with diffuse large B cell lymphoma. The sequencing input was tumor tissue. The CDR3 protein is CSVEQGTETQYF. The DNA of the CDR3 is TGCAGCGTTGAGCAGGGTACGGAGACCCAGTACTTC.